This T cell receptor (beta chain) was recovered during a study of TIL therapy for anti-PD-1-resistant metastatic lung cancer. Turning to the study itself: Median tumor PD-L1 proportion score was 5% to 7%.

This was the immunoSEQ v3 assay. Generated by immunoSEQ multiplex PCR, the TCRdb table keeps only in-frame clones and is missing some. This table holds just over 25,000 clones, approximately 77% found once. The time point: pre-treatment sample, taken before nivolumab and TIL therapy. The tumor samples were excised metastases, mostly pleural nodules or supraclavicular lymph nodes. Trimming cost V 5 bases and J 1 base, with 9 bases left between them. CDR1 is SEHNR, CDR2 FQNEAQ, per germline (reference sequence). CDR3 length: 13 residues. This chain connects TRBV7-9 to TRBJ2-7, with D possibly being TRBD1 (6 bases). The clonotype was recovered from a person between 30 and 80 years old with non-small cell lung cancer. The material sequenced was tumor tissue, taken at baseline. The CDR3 DNA reads as TGTGCCAGCAGCACACAGGGATCCTACGAGCAGTACTTC. Protein product: CASSTQGSYEQYF.